This TCR beta chain was identified during a study of cytomegalovirus exposure and HLA in healthy donors. PCR amplification relied on 60 Vbeta primers (plus 13 Jbeta primers). Sequencing was performed with immunoSEQ multiplex PCR; in TCRdb, only in-frame clones are kept and a portion is missing. The repertoire includes about 40,000 clones, roughly three quarters of them detected once, and around 4% sits in the top ten. This clone has only a few counts. V lost 2 bases and J 1 base, leaving 9 bases between the germline ends. This CDR3 is built from 16 residues. Looked up from germline, CDR1 is MNHNS and CDR2 is SASEGT.

The receptor comes from a middle-aged man in good health and CMV-seronegative. The material sequenced was PBMCs. The gene calls are TRBV6-1 and TRBJ2-6; D perhaps matches TRBD1 (5 bases). CDR3 sequence: CASSERAGSGANVLTF. The CDR3 bases are TGTGCCAGCAGTGAACGGGCAGGGTCTGGGGCCAACGTCCTGACTTTC.